The rows below give T cell receptor beta chains drawn from one sample of a study of control samples from healthy donors and cancer patients. Profiling relied on immunoSEQ multiplex PCR, and the TCRdb table lists in-frame clones only, not all of them. The table lists about 84,000 clones, about nine tenths of them singletons. Input material: blood. These receptors were taken from a man aged 25-45 years in good health. Each CDR3 is given with its conserved first and last residue. The D gene is left open where the match is weak. Clone size, where shown, is once, few, many, or a class for clones that have expanded.

TRBJ1-1 . . TRBV11-2 CASSLFRNTEAFF TGTGCCAGCAGCTTATTTCGGAACACTGAAGCTTTCTTT
TRBJ2-7 TRBD2 few TRBV7-8 CASSLGRTSANEQYF TGTGCCAGCAGCTTAGGAAGGACTAGCGCCAACGAGCAGTACTTC
TRBJ2-2 . . TRBV29-1 CSSQHANTGELFF TGCAGCTCCCAGCACGCGAACACCGGGGAGCTGTTTTTT
TRBJ2-7 . . TRBV6-6 CASSLGTTYEQYF TGTGCCAGCAGCTTAGGGACGACCTACGAGCAGTACTTC
TRBJ1-1 . . TRBV10-3 CAISGGTGDTEAFF TGTGCCATCAGTGGGGGGACGGGGGACACTGAAGCTTTCTTT
TRBJ2-1 . . TRBV7-2 CASSLRGDWAMAASEQFF TGTGCCAGCAGCTTAAGAGGGGACTGGGCGATGGCGGCAAGTGAGCAGTTCTTC
TRBJ2-7 . . TRBV5-1 CASSSAMGSTEQYF TGCGCCAGCAGCAGCGCGATGGGGAGTACCGAGCAGTACTTC
TRBJ1-1 . . TRBV12-5 CASGNGGTNTEAFF TGTGCTAGTGGCAATGGGGGGACGAACACTGAAGCTTTCTTT
TRBJ2-1 . . TRBV5-1 CASRDGVSIGEQFF TGCGCCAGCAGAGACGGGGTTTCGATCGGTGAGCAGTTCTTC
TRBJ2-3 TRBD2 . TRBV9 CASSVVAGGSVDTQYF TGTGCCAGCAGCGTAGTTGCGGGGGGGTCTGTCGATACGCAGTATTTT
TRBJ2-1 . . TRBV3-1/TRBV3-2 CASSPRGGTYNEQFF TGTGCCAGCAGCCCTAGAGGGGGGACCTACAATGAGCAGTTCTTC
TRBJ2-3 . . TRBV6-2/TRBV6-3 CASSYLTYTDTQYF TGTGCCAGCAGTTACCTAACTTACACAGATACGCAGTATTTT
TRBJ1-5 . once TRBV27 CASSQGDSNQPQHF TGTGCCAGCAGTCAGGGAGATAGCAATCAGCCCCAGCATTTT
TRBJ1-1 . . TRBV3-1/TRBV3-2 CASSPYPGNTEAFF TGTGCCAGCAGCCCTTATCCTGGGAACACGGAAGCTTTCTTT
TRBJ1-2 . . TRBV5-5 CASSLVGGLNYGYTF TGTGCCAGCAGCTTGGTCGGGGGGTTGAACTATGGCTACACCTTC
TRBJ2-1 . . TRBV5-4 CASSSLDVAREQFF TGTGCCAGCAGCTCCCTAGACGTAGCGCGTGAGCAGTTCTTC
TRBJ2-3 . . TRBV20-1 CSAIFTDTQYF TGCAGTGCTATTTTCACAGATACGCAGTATTTT
TRBJ1-5 . . TRBV6-9 CASSIKLRSEPYSNQPQHF TGTGCCAGTTCCATAAAATTGAGGAGCGAGCCGTATAGCAATCAGCCCCAGCATTTT
TRBJ2-1 TRBD2 once TRBV6-2/TRBV6-3 CASSRTSGGVQYSYNEQFF TGTGCCAGCAGCCGGACTAGCGGGGGGGTCCAATACTCCTACAATGAGCAGTTCTTC
TRBJ2-3 . . TRBV15 CATSRSRTTTDTQYF TGTGCCACCAGCAGATCTCGGACTACCACAGATACGCAGTATTTT
TRBJ2-5 . . TRBV5-1 CASSEVTGSQETQYF TGCGCCAGCAGCGAAGTTACAGGGTCCCAAGAGACCCAGTACTTC
TRBJ2-3 . . TRBV5-6 CASSFYGQTTDTQYF TGTGCCAGCAGCTTCTATGGACAGACCACAGATACGCAGTATTTT